This T cell receptor beta chain derives from a study of blood T cell repertoires in COVID-19. The table came from immunoSEQ multiplex PCR; TCRdb's copy has only in-frame clones and leaves some out. The table includes under 150,000 clones, about 83% detected once. V was trimmed by 5 bases and J by 10 bases, leaving 8 bases between them. The germline CDR1 and CDR2 sequences are SGHTA and FQGNSA. This CDR3 is 11 amino acids long. The gene calls are TRBV7-2 and TRBJ1-4; D gene uncertain. Sequences were obtained from peripheral blood. The TCR comes from a man aged 35 to 55 with active or convalescent COVID-19. The CDR3 sequence: CASSLTGKLFF. The CDR3 bases are TGTGCCAGCAGCCTCACCGGAAAACTGTTTTTT. The full variable domain, in which reference TRBV7-2 and TRBJ1-4 provide the parts outside the CDR3, is GAGVSQSPSNKVTEKGKDVELRCDPISGHTALYWYRQSLGQGLEFLIYFQGNSAPDKSGLPSDRFSAERTGGSVSTLTIQRTQQEDSAVYLCASSLTGKLFFGSGTQLSVL.